This TCR beta chain was recovered during a study of T cell repertoires in cytomegalovirus infection. In this sample, this clonotype turned up a few times. The target antigen is unknown. TCRdb re-called the reads through MiXCR, storing one row per CDR3 protein. The top ten clones hold 90% to 95% of a sample with roughly 19,000 distinct CDR3 sequences, about 39% of them seen once. The sequence derives from a human donor in good health (CMV status not recorded). Some clones in this sample may be carry-over from other donors' samples. This sample comprised CD8+ T cells from cultured PBMCs, obtained from culture after CMV antigen stimulation.

The CDR3 sequence: CASSFLATGGMYEQYF. DNA for the CDR3: TGTGCCAGCAGCTTCCTTGCCACAGGGGGTATGTACGAGCAGTACTTC. The rearrangement joins TRBV5-6 to TRBJ2-7; 8 nucleotides agree with TRBD1. Trimming took 2 bases from V and 4 from J; bases not matched to a gene: 11. Germline-derived CDR1 and CDR2 are SGHDT and YYEEEE. The CDR3 covers 16 residues.